The clone carrying this T cell receptor beta chain has a single count. CDR3 length equals 14 residues. V was cut by 4 bases and J by 3 bases, with 11 bases left in between. The V gene's germline CDR1 is SGHRS and CDR2 YFSETQ. The sample belongs to a study of blood T cell repertoires in COVID-19. Across the study: There were acute and convalescent COVID-19 samples, and they came from the United States, Italy and Spain. Sources were T cells, B-cell-depleted T cells, or PBMCs; the material itself was cDNA or gDNA.

Authors' analysis steps: The authors estimated nucleated cell counts from reference gene primer amplification. TCRdb keeps only in-frame clones here, not all; method: immunoSEQ multiplex PCR. V and J calls and clone size are given by that table; D and trimming were obtained from the DNA. The data show 250,000 to 350,000 clones, with around four fifths seen just once and over 3.5% held by the top ten. This rearrangement joins TRBV5-1 to TRBJ2-1; no clear D. The sequenced sample consisted of peripheral blood. The sequence was collected from a woman in her forties or fifties with active or convalescent COVID-19. CDR3 DNA: TGCGCCAGCAGCCCCGGTTCTCGCTACAATGAGCAGTTCTTC. The encoded protein is CASSPGSRYNEQFF. Based on the CDR3 plus reference TRBV5-1 and TRBJ2-1, the full variable domain is KAGVTQTPRYLIKTRGQQVTLSCSPISGHRSVSWYQQTPGQGLQFLFEYFSETQRNKGNFPGRFSGRQFSNSRSEMNVSTLELGDSALYLCASSPGSRYNEQFFGPGTRLTVL.